This T cell receptor beta chain was sequenced for a study of beta chain features in type 1 diabetes. All of the isolated RNA was reverse transcribed, so expressed TCRB transcripts were sequenced. The assay was immunoSEQ multiplex PCR, and TCRdb's table has in-frame clones only and misses some. The sample has 350,000 to 450,000 clones, 14% seen once. Details on this clone: Its antigen is currently unknown.

Study-level points and caveats: The study found fewer insertions and more deletions at VDJ junctions in type 1 diabetes patients. When Type 1 diabetes patients were examined, their TCRB CDR3s proved moderately but significantly shorter in all four CD4+ subsets. Compared to healthy donors, patients appeared to have naive, central memory and Treg TCRB repertoires that were more alike.

This TCR came from a young man in good health. What was sequenced was naive CD4+ T cells from blood.

The CDR3 loop reads CASSRSPTGTYEQYV. The CDR3 DNA sequence: TGCGCCAGCAGTCGGTCTCCCACGGGGACCTACGAGCAGTACGTC. The rearrangement uses TRBV23-1 and TRBJ2-7; a weak D match, TRBD2 (5 bases). TRBV23-1 is an open reading frame, and its role is uncertain. The V gene lost 4 bases and the J gene lost 2 bases, with 15 bases spanning the gap. The CDR3 contains 15 residues.